One sample yielded the 31 T cell receptor beta chains listed below, sequenced in a study of cytomegalovirus exposure and HLA in healthy donors. PCR used 60 Vbeta primers and 13 Jbeta primers. Libraries were prepared by immunoSEQ multiplex PCR; TCRdb keeps only in-frame clonotypes and omits some of them. This table holds about 160,000 clones, about four fifths found once. The sample comprised PBMCs. These receptors came from a man aged 30-40 years in good health and CMV-seronegative.

This chain joins TRBV11-2 and TRBJ2-6, with D possibly TRBD1 on 6 matching bases. The CDR3 spans 16 residues. V dropped 3 bases and J dropped 4 bases, with 13 bases sitting between them. Germline CDR1 and CDR2: SGHAT and FQNNGV. The chain's CDR3 is CASSFPGGAGANVLTF. CDR3 sequence (DNA): TGTGCCAGCAGCTTCCCTGGGGGCGCGGGGGCCAACGTCCTGACTTTC.

J is TRBJ2-7 and V is TRBV9; D is possibly TRBD2 (6 bases). The CDR3 runs to 14 residues. From germline, CDR1 is SGDLS and CDR2 YYNGEE. V shed 2 bases and J shed 2 bases, with 11 bases lying between them. The CDR3 protein is CASSVGDFTYEQYF. The CDR3 bases are TGTGCCAGCAGCGTGGGGGACTTTACCTACGAGCAGTACTTC.

The J gene is TRBJ1-4, the V gene TRBV18, with D uncertain. Deletions cut 4 bases from V and 0 bases from J, with 6 bases between. This CDR3 has 14 residues. Germline V gene lookup returns CDR1 KGHSH and CDR2 LQKENI. In nucleotides, the CDR3 is TGTGCCAGCTCACGGGCAGCAACTAATGAAAAACTGTTTTTT. As protein: CASSRAATNEKLFF. The complete variable domain, with remaining parts taken from reference TRBV18 and TRBJ1-4, reads NAGVMQNPRHLVRRRGQEARLRCSPMKGHSHVYWYRQLPEEGLKFMVYLQKENIIDESGMPKERFSAEFPKEGPSILRIQQVVRGDSAAYFCASSRAATNEKLFFGSGTQLSVL.

The rearrangement joins TRBV7-9 to TRBJ1-1; D remains unclear. The CDR3 covers 16 residues. Germline-derived CDR1 and CDR2 are SEHNR and FQNEAQ (reference sequence). Trimming cost V 3 bases and J 0 bases, with 14 bases left between them. CDR3 sequence reads: CASSFPAEALNTEAFF. CDR3 DNA: TGTGCCAGCAGCTTTCCTGCTGAGGCGCTGAACACTGAAGCTTTCTTT.

The genes are TRBV6-5 and TRBJ2-5, with 8 nucleotides matching TRBD2. The J call could be wrong; TRBJ2-7 is a better fit for the DNA end. This CDR3 spans 13 amino acids. The V gene's germline CDR1 is MNHEY and CDR2 SVGAGI. CDR3 DNA: TGTGCCAGCAGTGTCGTAGCGGGAAACGAGCAGTACTTC. It is translated as CASSVVAGNEQYF.

The rearrangement uses TRBV11-2 and TRBJ2-7; 7 bases line up with TRBD1. Germline V gives CDR1 SGHAT, CDR2 FQNNGV. The V and J ends lost 4 bases and 3 bases, in that order; junction bases with no gene match: 9. The CDR3 spans 15 residues. CDR3 sequence: CASSSEGAQGYEQYF. Here the CDR3 DNA reads TGTGCCAGCAGCTCCGAGGGGGCCCAAGGCTACGAGCAGTACTTC.

The gene calls are TRBV27 and TRBJ2-7; TRBD1 matches 8 bases. The germline gives CDR1 MNHEY, CDR2 SMNVEV (reference sequence). The CDR3 is 15 residues long. The V and J ends lost 5 bases and 9 bases, in that order; junction bases with no gene match: 15. Here the CDR3 DNA reads TGTGCCAGCAGTCGCCGGACAGGGTTTACGAGTGGGCAGTACTTC. Its protein product is CASSRRTGFTSGQYF.

This clone was seen only a few times. The chain couples TRBV30 to TRBJ2-7; D is uncertain. This CDR3 is built from 11 residues. V was clipped by 1 base and J by 4 bases, with 5 bases between them. In germline, CDR1 is GTSNPN, CDR2 SVGIG (reference sequence). CDR3 nucleotides: TGTGCCTGGAGTGGTCGGTACGAGCAGTACTTC. This codes for CAWSGRYEQYF.

The chain employs TRBV28 and TRBJ1-2, with 9 bases fitting TRBD1. CDR1 and CDR2 from the germline V gene are MDHEN and SYDVKM. The CDR3 is 18 amino acids. The ends lost 6 bases at V and 0 bases at J; junction bases unmatched: 14. The CDR3 DNA reads TGTGCCAGCAGCAGCACCCGGGACAGGGAGATATCTAACTATGGCTACACCTTC. Its protein product is CASSSTRDREISNYGYTF.

The V and J genes are TRBV4-2 and TRBJ2-7, with 11 bases identical to TRBD1. J was trimmed by 5 bases and V by 3 bases; bases with no gene match: 6. The CDR3 is 15 residues long. Germline assignment: CDR1 LGHNA and CDR2 YNFKEQ. Here the CDR3 DNA reads TGTGCCAGCAGCCAGACCGGGACAGGGGGGGACGAGCAGTACTTC. As protein: CASSQTGTGGDEQYF.

The chain combines TRBV30 with TRBJ2-5, with a weak D call TRBD1 (6 bases). The CDR3 is 13 amino acids. V was pared by 0 bases and J by 9 bases, with 14 bases between. Germline V lookup: CDR1 GTSNPN, CDR2 SVGIG (reference sequence). The CDR3 region is CAWSVVGKGAQYF. The CDR3 nucleotides are TGTGCCTGGAGTGTCGTTGGGAAGGGGGCCCAGTACTTC.

This clone was found a few times. V is TRBV4-2 and J is TRBJ2-7, with 9 positions matching TRBD2. Per germline, CDR1 LGHNA and CDR2 YNFKEQ. Germline trimming cut 1 base from V and 7 bases from J; bases unmatched to any gene: 5. CDR3 length: 14 amino acids. The CDR3 loop is CASSQVAGVREQYF. The CDR3 DNA is TGTGCCAGCAGCCAAGTAGCGGGAGTAAGGGAGCAGTACTTC.

In DNA form, the CDR3 reads TGTGCCAGCAGTTTGCTTTTGGGCAGGGGGACAGAGACCCAGTACTTC. Translating it yields CASSLLLGRGTETQYF. The V gene is TRBV7-9, the J gene TRBJ2-5; 7 positions match TRBD1. The germline V gene has CDR1 SEHNR and CDR2 FQNEAQ (reference sequence). The trim removed 6 bases at V and 4 bases at J, leaving 14 bases unmatched. This CDR3 region has 16 residues.

The V gene is TRBV21-1, the J gene TRBJ2-7; the table's D call, TRBD1, was not checked against the DNA. TRBV21-1 corresponds to a pseudogene. This CDR3 is built from 17 residues. The CDR3 DNA is TGTGCCAGCAGCAAGGATCCCGTTTGCAGGGGGTACTACGAGCAGTACTTC. It is translated as CASSKDPVCRGYYEQYF.

The chain uses TRBV19 and TRBJ1-2; D not resolved. The CDR3 spans 13 residues. The V and J ends lost 3 bases and 3 bases respectively, with 8 bases between them. Germline V CDR1 and CDR2: LNHDA, SQIVND (reference sequence). The CDR3 protein is CASSISRDYGYTF. CDR3 nucleotide sequence: TGTGCCAGTAGTATTTCCCGGGACTATGGCTACACCTTC.

The rearrangement uses TRBV7-2 and TRBJ2-7, with a weak D call TRBD2 (5 bases). Germline-derived CDR1 and CDR2 are SGHTA and FQGNSA. V dropped 5 bases and J dropped 3 bases, with 17 bases sitting between them. The CDR3 is made up of 15 amino acids. CDR3 amino acids: CASSRRPGWDYEQYF. CDR3 nucleotide sequence: TGTGCCAGCAGCCGGAGGCCGGGTTGGGACTACGAGCAGTACTTC.

This rearrangement joins TRBV7-9 to TRBJ1-2, with 9 bases fitting TRBD1. The CDR3 consists of 16 residues. Trimming cost V 2 bases and J 2 bases; bases outside gene matches: 6. Germline values: CDR1 SEHNR, CDR2 FQNEAQ (reference sequence). CDR3 in DNA: TGTGCCAGCAGCTTAAGGGACAGGGAAGGGAACTATGGCTACACCTTC. Translation: CASSLRDREGNYGYTF.

V gene TRBV27 combines with J gene TRBJ2-5; TRBD1 agrees at 11 bases. There are 14 residues in the CDR3. The V gene end was trimmed by 6 bases and the J gene end by 4 bases; junction bases not matched to a gene: 4. The germline gives CDR1 MNHEY, CDR2 SMNVEV (reference sequence). The CDR3 DNA reads as TGTGCCAGCAGCTCGGGACAGGGGGGAGAGACCCAGTACTTC. It is translated as CASSSGQGGETQYF.

This sequence joins TRBV7-2 and TRBJ2-2; 7 bases map to TRBD2. This CDR3 region has 17 residues. Germline loops: CDR1 SGHTA, CDR2 FQGNSA. The V segment lost 1 base and the J segment 3 bases; nucleotides outside the gene matches: 8. This chain's CDR3 is CASSLGSGEAYTGELFF. The DNA for the CDR3 is TGTGCCAGCAGCTTAGGGAGCGGGGAGGCATACACCGGGGAGCTGTTTTTT.

The chain is built from TRBV18 and TRBJ2-3, with 12 bases aligning to TRBD2. With 3 bases clipped from V and 7 bases from J, the junction kept 5 bases outside the gene matches. The CDR3 is 15 residues long. Germline-derived CDR1 and CDR2 are KGHSH and LQKENI. The CDR3 protein is CASSPLAGGENTQYF. CDR3 nucleotide sequence: TGTGCCAGCTCACCCCTAGCGGGAGGGGAGAATACGCAGTATTTT. Full variable domain (rest looked up from reference TRBV18 and TRBJ2-3): NAGVMQNPRHLVRRRGQEARLRCSPMKGHSHVYWYRQLPEEGLKFMVYLQKENIIDESGMPKERFSAEFPKEGPSILRIQQVVRGDSAAYFCASSPLAGGENTQYFGPGTRLTVL.

This chain joins TRBV28 and TRBJ2-5, with D tentatively TRBD2 (6 bases). V was pared by 4 bases and J by 5 bases, with 23 bases between. Per the germline V gene, CDR1 is MDHEN and CDR2 is SYDVKM. CDR3 size: 17 residues. CDR3 residues: CASSSYMRSTSTETQYF. In DNA, the CDR3 is TGTGCCAGCAGTTCCTATATGCGTTCGACTAGTACGGAGACCCAGTACTTC.

The CDR3 loop is CSVEGRGYPYNEQFF. The CDR3 DNA is TGCAGCGTTGAAGGCCGGGGGTACCCCTACAATGAGCAGTTCTTC. The V and J genes are TRBV29-1 and TRBJ2-1; D is possibly TRBD2 (6 bases). V was cut by 1 base and J by 2 bases, with 12 bases left in between. CDR3 length equals 15 residues. Looked up from germline, CDR1 is SQVTM and CDR2 is ANQGSEA.

This clone was seen just once. The gene calls are TRBV5-1 and TRBJ2-3, with 8 bases matching TRBD2. The CDR3 sequence is 16 residues long. Germline V CDR1 and CDR2: SGHRS, YFSETQ. Germline trimming cut 0 bases from V and 6 bases from J; bases unmatched to any gene: 9. The CDR3 here is CASSLVERGPGDTQYF. Here the CDR3 DNA reads TGCGCCAGCAGCTTGGTAGAGCGGGGGCCGGGGGATACGCAGTATTTT.

The chain has TRBV18 and TRBJ1-6; tentative D call: TRBD1 (5 bases). Trimming left V 6 bases short and J 10 bases short, with 13 bases between. CDR3 size: 13 residues. Per germline, CDR1 KGHSH and CDR2 LQKENI. CDR3 protein: CASSDGGGSPLHF. CDR3 nucleotide sequence: TGTGCCAGCTCGGACGGCGGGGGGTCACCCCTCCACTTT.

The chain employs TRBV2 and TRBJ2-2, with a weak D call TRBD1 (5 bases). The CDR3 runs 14 residues. Trimming removed 7 bases from V and 1 base from J, with 10 bases in between. Germline CDR1 reads SNHLY; CDR2 reads FYNNEI. CDR3 amino acids: CASTQGKNTGELFF. The CDR3 bases are TGTGCCAGCACGCAGGGAAAGAACACCGGGGAGCTGTTTTTT.

This chain joins TRBV5-1 and TRBJ1-5; TRBD1 matches at 7 bases. Germline V gives CDR1 SGHRS, CDR2 YFSETQ. The CDR3 length is 15 residues. V trimming: 3 bases; J trimming: 3 bases; junction bases outside the gene matches: 6. For the CDR3, the DNA is TGCGCCAGCAGCTGGGGGGACAGACCCAATCAGCCCCAGCATTTT. Translating gives CASSWGDRPNQPQHF.

The chain links TRBV19 to TRBJ2-7; tentatively, D is TRBD2 (6 bases). Looked up from germline, CDR1 is LNHDA and CDR2 is SQIVND (reference sequence). V was clipped by 1 base and J by 4 bases, with 14 bases between them. The CDR3 extends over 15 amino acids. The chain's CDR3 is CASSIVSEGSYEQYF. The CDR3 bases are TGTGCCAGTAGTATAGTGTCGGAGGGATCTTACGAGCAGTACTTC.

The rearrangement uses TRBV6-6 and TRBJ1-5; 11 bases line up with TRBD1. Unmatched junction bases numbered 2, after V lost 4 bases and J lost 6 bases. There are 14 residues in the CDR3. Per germline, CDR1 MNHNY and CDR2 SVGAGI (reference sequence). Here the CDR3 reads CASSWTGGRQPQHF. The CDR3 nucleotides read TGTGCCAGCAGTTGGACAGGGGGCCGTCAGCCCCAGCATTTT.

The chain uses TRBV14 and TRBJ1-1; D gene unclear. V lost 5 bases and J 3 bases, leaving 13 bases between the germline ends. CDR1 is SGHDN and CDR2 is FVKESK in the germline V gene. This CDR3 has 14 residues. The CDR3 loop is CASSYGGSYTEAFF. The CDR3 bases are TGTGCCAGCAGCTATGGTGGGAGCTACACTGAAGCTTTCTTT.

A single count supports this clone. The chain couples TRBV18 to TRBJ1-1; TRBD1 agrees at 10 bases. The CDR3 has 14 residues. With V trimmed by 3 bases and J by 4 bases, 2 bases remained unmatched. The germline V gene has CDR1 KGHSH and CDR2 LQKENI. Here the CDR3 DNA reads TGTGCCAGCTCACCTCGACAGGGGGCCACTGAAGCTTTCTTT. Its protein is CASSPRQGATEAFF.

The chain has TRBV27 and TRBJ1-1; 9 bases line up with TRBD1. V shed 6 bases and J 6 bases; nucleotides not matched to a gene: 5. The CDR3 has 13 residues. CDR1 and CDR2 from the germline V gene are MNHEY and SMNVEV (reference sequence). CDR3 sequence: CASRGQGGAEAFF. The CDR3 bases are TGTGCCAGCAGGGGACAGGGTGGGGCTGAAGCTTTCTTT.